This TCR beta chain was profiled in a study of quantifying T cell responses using KT2 cells. Study information: cDNA was made from DNase-treated RNA using alpha and beta constant primers.

V shed 0 bases and J 6 bases; nucleotides not matched to a gene: 6. This CDR3 contains 15 residues. Germline CDR1 and CDR2: SGDLS and YYNGEE. This clonotype was observed many times. A single-stranded UMI oligo with SP2 sequence was ligated to cDNA 3' ends. The first PCR ran 4 to 5 cycles with an equimolar RC1.1 and RC1.2 beta primer mix. TCRdb analysed the UMI-ligation and nested PCR reads with MiXCR anew, one entry per CDR3 protein. In the table there are under 35,000 distinct CDR3 sequences, 7.3% of which are singletons. The sequencing sample was made of PBMCs spiked with cells of the T cell clone KT2. This receptor was taken from a human donor. V usage is TRBV9 and J usage is TRBJ2-7; the match to TRBD2 covers 10 bases. The DNA for the CDR3 is TGTGCCAGCAGCGTAGGGACTAGCGGTCTTGTCGAGCAGTACTTC. This translates into CASSVGTSGLVEQYF.